This paragraph reports one TCR beta chain. Its specificity is unknown. Cyclophosphamide on days +3 and +4 followed busulfan-fludarabine conditioning and a marrow graft. This sample was included in a study of T cells after posttransplantation cyclophosphamide. General observations from the study: Tissue-infiltrating T cells from skin or gut overlapped little with blood T cells. TRB clonality was highly associated with recipient CMV seropositivity and reactivation. Donor-recipient repertoire similarity was low at 1-2 months, rising over year one.

Only in-frame clones appear in the TCRdb table, and some are missing; sequencing was by immunoSEQ multiplex PCR. Here the sample spans some 4,300 clones, approximately 80% being singletons. This CDR3 spans 15 amino acids. The junction had 7 bases not matched to a gene; V was cut back by 8 bases and J by 1 base. CDR1 is MGHDK and CDR2 is SYGVNS in the germline V gene. Sequenced here: PBMCs, sampled 25 to 30 days after a stem cell transplant with posttransplant cyclophosphamide. J is TRBJ2-1 and V is TRBV25-1; 8 bases map to TRBD2. This TCR came from a male patient between 45 and 59 years old who received an allogeneic stem cell transplant from an unrelated donor, was CMV-positive, and had acute GVHD only. A share of the T cells may be of graft donor origin. The CDR3 region is CASSPPGGSYNEQFF. CDR3 DNA sequence: TGTGCCAGCTCTCCCCCGGGGGGGTCCTACAATGAGCAGTTCTTC.